This T cell receptor (beta chain) emerged from a study of blood T cell repertoires in COVID-19. Study overall: PBMCs, B-cell-depleted T cells, or T cells provided the cDNA or gDNA that made up the material.

The V gene's germline CDR1 is ENHRY and CDR2 SYGVKD. The CDR3 extends over 13 amino acids. With 4 bases removed from V and 5 bases from J, the gap between germline ends came to 11 bases. Method: immunoSEQ multiplex PCR; TCRdb's copy keeps in-frame clones and lacks some. The sample includes approximately 300,000 clones, roughly 88% of them seen just once. V and J are TRBV10-3 and TRBJ2-5, with D possibly being TRBD2 (6 bases). Sequencing was done on a sample of peripheral blood. This TCR derives from a woman aged 50 to 60 with active or convalescent COVID-19. The CDR3 here is CAISGRAEETQYF. CDR3 DNA: TGTGCCATCAGTGGGAGGGCCGAGGAGACCCAGTACTTC.